These 7 T cell receptor beta chains were sequenced from one sample in a study of blood T cells in healthy people across ages. Alongside a J-beta primer mix, a sample-barcoded 5' primer served in a second PCR lasting roughly 6 to 11 cycles. One entry per CDR3 protein, called by TCRdb with MiXCR from the 5' RACE reads. The sample lists roughly 800,000 distinct CDR3 sequences, nearly 60% occurring once. Material: blood. These receptors were collected from a man aged 25 to 40 in good health.

Only a few counts were recorded for this clonotype. The V call is TRBV7-9, the J call TRBJ2-7; possibly TRBD1 or TRBD2 for D (6 bases each). From germline, CDR1 is SEHNR and CDR2 FQNEAQ (reference sequence). The CDR3 runs to 18 residues. V gave up 0 bases and J gave up 2 bases, with 20 bases separating them. The DNA for the CDR3 is TGTGCCAGCAGCTTAGCGGGGGGCCCGACCCGGGTCACCTACGAGCAGTACTTC. Translation: CASSLAGGPTRVTYEQYF.

This clonotype was seen a handful of times. The V call is TRBV5-1, the J call TRBJ2-5; 8 bases match TRBD1. The CDR3 covers 13 residues. The ends lost 5 bases at V and 4 bases at J; junction bases unmatched: 4. CDR1 SGHRS and CDR2 YFSETQ come from the germline V gene. The CDR3 nucleotides are TGCGCCAGCAGAACCACAGGGGGAGAGACCCAGTACTTC. This translates into CASRTTGGETQYF.

The rearrangement uses TRBV7-2 and TRBJ1-5, with D unclear. V lost 4 bases to trimming and J lost 7 bases, with 14 bases between them. This CDR3 spans 14 amino acids. Germline values: CDR1 SGHTA, CDR2 FQGNSA. The CDR3 loop is CASSWNEGGQPQHF. The CDR3 nucleotides are TGTGCCAGCAGCTGGAACGAGGGTGGGCAGCCCCAGCATTTT.

The CDR3 DNA reads TGTGCCAGCAGCGTAAGGCCGGCGGAATACTCTGGGGCCAACGTCCTGACTTTC. This translates into CASSVRPAEYSGANVLTF. The chain uses TRBV7-3 and TRBJ2-6; D is ambiguous. This CDR3 contains 18 residues. Germline V lookup: CDR1 SGHTA, CDR2 FQGTGA. V shed 5 bases and J shed 0 bases, with 17 bases lying between them.

This clonotype was picked up one time. J is TRBJ2-5 and V is TRBV10-3; 9 positions agree with TRBD1. The assigned J gene may be wrong: the sequence end matches TRBJ2-7 better. Per the germline V gene, CDR1 is ENHRY and CDR2 is SYGVKD. The CDR3 has 15 amino acids. Here the CDR3 reads CAISESGTGPYEQYF. The CDR3 DNA follows: TGTGCCATCAGTGAGTCAGGGACAGGGCCCTACGAGCAGTACTTC.

This clonotype was observed once. This sequence joins TRBV7-2 and TRBJ1-6; perhaps TRBD1 as D (6 bases). Germline CDR1 and CDR2: SGHTA and FQGNSA. Trimming removed 7 bases at V and 8 bases at J, with 18 bases between. The length of the CDR3 is 15 residues. The CDR3 is CASTPDSFYHSPLHF. The CDR3 DNA sequence: TGTGCCAGCACCCCGGACAGCTTTTATCATTCACCCCTCCACTTT.

V and J are TRBV4-1 and TRBJ1-4; 7 nucleotides line up with TRBD1. The CDR3 is made up of 14 amino acids. Trimming at V came to 1 base and at J to 7 bases, leaving 3 bases not matched to a gene. Looked up from germline, CDR1 is MGHRA and CDR2 is YSYEKL. CDR3 protein: CASSQGGTAEKLFF. CDR3 DNA sequence: TGCGCCAGCAGCCAAGGGGGGACAGCTGAAAAACTGTTTTTT.